What follows are 30 T cell receptor beta chains derived from one specimen sequenced in a study of breast tumors, draining lymph nodes, adjacent tissues (dated by TCRdb to the mid-2010s). The method was multiplex PCR. The sequencing machine was an Illumina HiSeq 2000. TCRdb trimmed the raw reads at Q25, called clones with MiXCR and kept productive beta chains. Every distinct CDR3 protein forms one entry, paired with its most common genes and DNA. Counted in this sample were approximately 230,000 distinct CDR3 sequences; less than 35% of them appeared once. The top ten clones comprise about 3.3% of the sample. The lymph node samples were taken from the axillary draining lymph nodes of breast cancer patients. The sequencing sample was made of axillary lymph node tissue. Receptors originate from a female donor with breast cancer. Some clones in this sample may be carry-over from other donors' samples.

This chain connects TRBV20-1 to TRBJ1-5, with D possibly being TRBD1 (6 bases). The germline CDR1 and CDR2 sequences are DFQATT and SNEGSKA (reference sequence). Deletions cut 5 bases from V and 7 bases from J, with 12 bases between. The CDR3 covers 12 residues. The CDR3 loop is CSASTGRQPQHF. CDR3 DNA sequence: TGCAGTGCTTCTACAGGGCGACAGCCCCAGCATTTT.

This chain joins TRBV7-9 and TRBJ1-6; TRBD1 aligns across 11 bases. CDR1 is SEHNR and CDR2 is FQNEAQ in the germline V gene (reference sequence). J was trimmed by 9 bases and V by 5 bases; bases with no gene match: 6. This CDR3 region has 15 residues. This CDR3 is CASSPDRGPTSPLHF. CDR3 sequence (DNA): TGTGCCAGCAGCCCGGACAGGGGGCCAACTTCACCCCTCCACTTT.

At least ten counts were recorded for this clonotype. This sequence joins TRBV10-3 and TRBJ2-2, with a tentative D call TRBD1 (5 bases). The V gene's germline CDR1 is ENHRY and CDR2 SYGVKD. V was clipped by 9 bases and J by 5 bases, with 13 bases between them. The CDR3 is made up of 13 amino acids. The CDR3 bases are TGTGCCATTACAGGAGTGGGGACCGGGGAGCTGTTTTTT. As protein: CAITGVGTGELFF.

This clonotype was counted only a few times. V and J are TRBV7-2 and TRBJ2-7; TRBD1 might be the D (9 bases). This CDR3 region has 19 residues. Trimming took off 4 bases at V and 3 bases at J, with 28 bases between the two ends. The V gene's germline CDR1 is SGHTA and CDR2 FQGNSA. Here the CDR3 DNA reads TGTGCCAGCAGCTCCGGGACAGGGTACGGGTTAGCGGGACGCTACGAGCAGTACTTC. It encodes CASSSGTGYGLAGRYEQYF. The whole variable domain, remainder taken from reference TRBV7-2 and TRBJ2-7, is GAGVSQSPSNKVTEKGKDVELRCDPISGHTALYWYRQSLGQGLEFLIYFQGNSAPDKSGLPSDRFSAERTGGSVSTLTIQRTQQEDSAVYLCASSSGTGYGLAGRYEQYFGPGTRLTVT.

In this sample, this clonotype turned up many times. This chain links TRBV20-1 with TRBJ1-4; D uncertain. Germline CDR1 is DFQATT and CDR2 is SNEGSKA (reference sequence). V was shortened by 3 bases and J by 8 bases, with 7 bases between the two germline ends. This CDR3 contains 11 residues. CDR3 in DNA: TGCAGTGCTAGGGTCTGGGAAAAACTGTTTTTT. It is translated as CSARVWEKLFF.

This clonotype was detected many times. The rearrangement joins TRBV28 to TRBJ2-5, with TRBD2 identical over 7 bases. The CDR3 contains 14 residues. V dropped 2 bases and J dropped 1; count of bases not matched to a gene: 1. The germline gives CDR1 MDHEN, CDR2 SYDVKM. The CDR3 sequence: CASSLRLAQETQYF. DNA of the CDR3: TGTGCCAGCAGTTTACGACTAGCCCAAGAGACCCAGTACTTC.

The chain recombines TRBV7-2 with TRBJ2-7; D is ambiguous. In germline, CDR1 is SGHTA, CDR2 FQGNSA. V shed 5 bases and J shed 3 bases, with 17 bases lying between them. The CDR3 runs to 15 residues. In DNA, the CDR3 is TGTGCCAGCAGCCCCCAGTTCTCCAGGCACTACGAGCAGTACTTC. Translating gives CASSPQFSRHYEQYF.

V gene TRBV3-1 combines with J gene TRBJ2-6; a weak D match, TRBD1 (6 bases). Germline V gene lookup returns CDR1 LGHDT and CDR2 YNNKEL (reference sequence). Trimming removed 4 bases at V and 0 bases at J, with 7 bases between. The length of the CDR3 is 15 residues. CDR3 protein: CASSPRGSGANVLTF. The CDR3 coding sequence is TGTGCCAGCAGCCCCAGGGGCTCTGGGGCCAACGTCCTGACTTTC.

A word on this clonotype: A much larger clone lies one base from this, so it may be a read error. The CDR3 region has the DNA TGCAGTGCTAGAGTTCTAGCGGGAGTCACAAAGACCCAGTACTTC. Translating it yields CSARVLAGVTKTQYF. The chain links TRBV20-1 to TRBJ2-5, with 10 bases that match TRBD2. V trimming: 1 base; J trimming: 6 bases; junction bases outside the gene matches: 8. The CDR3 extends over 15 amino acids. Per germline, CDR1 DFQATT and CDR2 SNEGSKA (reference sequence).

The chain recombines TRBV20-1 with TRBJ1-2; D not certain. Germline CDR1 and CDR2: DFQATT and SNEGSKA (reference sequence). Trimming pared 0 bases from V and 2 bases from J, leaving 10 bases between. CDR3 size: 14 residues. CDR3 sequence reads: CSAREGLFNYGYTF. In DNA, the CDR3 is TGCAGTGCTAGAGAGGGCCTTTTCAACTATGGCTACACCTTC.

In regard to this clonotype: This may stem from a read error, because a much larger clone lies one nucleotide away. This is likely a read error, given that the CDR3 carries no conserved phenylalanine or tryptophan at its end. This sequence joins TRBV7-6 and TRBJ2-5, with D perhaps matching TRBD2 (6 bases). Germline V lookup: CDR1 SGHVS, CDR2 FNYEAQ. The CDR3 sequence is 14 residues long. V lost 6 bases to trimming and J lost 5 bases, with 16 bases between them. The CDR3 nucleotides are TGTGCCAGCAGACGGGACTGGAATGAGGAGACCCAGTACCTC. Protein sequence: CASRRDWNEETQYL.

As regards this clonotype: At one end, the junction sequence differs from germline, possibly due to a read error. The genes are TRBV20-1 and TRBJ1-1; tentatively, D is TRBD1 (6 bases). Germline CDR1 DFQATT, CDR2 SNEGSKA (reference sequence). CDR3 length: 11 residues. The CDR3 loop is CSARTGFEASF. In DNA, the CDR3 is TGCAGTGCTAGGACAGGCTTTGAAGCTTCCTTT.

This clonotype occurred many times. The chain recombines TRBV20-1 with TRBJ2-1; the match to TRBD1 covers 8 bases. The CDR3 length is 12 residues. CDR1 is DFQATT, CDR2 SNEGSKA, per germline (reference sequence). V lost 5 bases and J lost 9; bases outside the gene matches: 6. Here the CDR3 reads CSAGRQGSEQFF. CDR3 sequence (DNA): TGCAGTGCTGGAAGACAGGGGAGTGAGCAGTTCTTC.

The chain uses TRBV11-2 and TRBJ2-1, with a tentative D call TRBD2 (6 bases). Germline-derived CDR1 and CDR2 are SGHAT and FQNNGV. This CDR3 spans 17 amino acids. The ends were cut back, 2 bases at V and 12 bases at J, with 26 bases in the middle. The CDR3 DNA reads as TGTGCCAGCAGCTTACGTAGGTCTAGCGACTCCACAGATACGCAGTTCTTC. Translating it yields CASSLRRSSDSTDTQFF.

This clonotype was counted many times. The rearrangement joins TRBV11-2 to TRBJ2-5; maybe TRBD2 (6 bases). V gave up 0 bases and J gave up 7 bases, with 15 bases separating them. The CDR3 totals 15 residues. CDR1 SGHAT and CDR2 FQNNGV come from the germline V gene. The DNA of the CDR3 is TGTGCCAGCAGCTTAGATTCGGGCCCACTAGCGACCCAGTACTTC. The encoded protein is CASSLDSGPLATQYF.

The V and J genes are TRBV20-1 and TRBJ1-2; D may be TRBD1 (5 bases). V lost 1 base, J lost 13 bases, and 16 bases lay in between. This CDR3 comprises 12 residues. CDR1 is DFQATT, CDR2 SNEGSKA, per germline (reference sequence). The CDR3 spells CSARGDSYGCTF. The CDR3 DNA reads as TGCAGTGCTAGAGGAGACAGCTATGGTTGCACCTTC.

This clonotype was detected ten times or more. This chain links TRBV10-2 with TRBJ2-2; D unclear. This CDR3 has 13 residues. CDR1 is WSHSY and CDR2 is SAAADI in the germline V gene. Trimming took 0 bases from V and 5 from J, leaving 4 bases between them. CDR3 nucleotide sequence: TGCGCCAGCAGTGAGTCCGTGACCGGGGAGCTGTTTTTT. This encodes CASSESVTGELFF.

This clonotype was observed many times. The chain is built from TRBV5-8 and TRBJ1-6; no definite D call. CDR3 size: 12 residues. The germline V gene has CDR1 SGHTS and CDR2 YDEGEE. Trimming took off 2 bases at V and 10 bases at J, with 7 bases between the two ends. The CDR3 DNA reads TGTGCCAGCAGCTTCTTTGACTCACCCCTCCACTTT. It translates to CASSFFDSPLHF.

The J gene is TRBJ2-1, the V gene TRBV6-6; a weak D match, TRBD2 (6 bases). The V end was cut by 0 bases, the J end by 7 bases, with 13 bases between. This CDR3 spans 15 amino acids. Germline V gene sequence: CDR1 MNHNY, CDR2 SVGAGI (reference sequence). For the CDR3, the DNA is TGTGCCAGCAGTTACTCGACCGGGAGCACAAATGAGCAGTTCTTC. Amino acid sequence: CASSYSTGSTNEQFF.

This clonotype was found many times. The CDR3 here is CASSSAGTSLSYEQYF. The CDR3, as DNA: TGTGCCAGCAGCTCCGCCGGGACTAGCTTGTCCTACGAGCAGTACTTC. The rearrangement uses TRBV7-9 and TRBJ2-7; 9 bases map to TRBD2. The CDR3 totals 16 residues. With V trimmed by 4 bases and J by 1 base, 8 bases remained unmatched. CDR1 and CDR2 from the germline V gene are SEHNR and FQNEAQ (reference sequence). The full variable domain, completed using reference TRBV7-9 and TRBJ2-7, is DTGVSQNPRHKITKRGQNVTFRCDPISEHNRLYWYRQTLGQGPEFLTYFQNEAQLEKSRLLSDRFSAERPKGSFSTLEIQRTEQGDSAMYLCASSSAGTSLSYEQYFGPGTRLTVT.

The chain recombines TRBV15 with TRBJ2-5, with D unclear. There are 13 residues in the CDR3. V was shortened by 0 bases and J by 4 bases, with 6 bases between the two germline ends. Per germline, CDR1 LNHNV and CDR2 YYDKDF (reference sequence). The CDR3 region is CATSRDRIETQYF. In DNA form, the CDR3 reads TGTGCCACCAGCAGAGACAGGATAGAGACCCAGTACTTC.

A single count supports this clonotype. Just one base apart from a much larger clone, this may be a read error. The chain is built from TRBV2 and TRBJ2-1, with 7 bases lining up with TRBD1. The V gene's germline CDR1 is SNHLY and CDR2 FYNNEI. V shed 9 bases, J shed 8 bases, and the junction held 16 bases outside the gene matches. The CDR3 runs 15 residues. CDR3 nucleotide sequence: TGTGCCAGTAGTACATTAGGGGGCGCGGACTATGAGCAGTTCTTC. Protein product: CASSTLGGADYEQFF.

Concerning this clonotype itself: This sequence may be a read error, since a much larger clone differs from it by one base. The chain is built from TRBV6-4 and TRBJ2-4; TRBD1 matches at 7 bases. The CDR3 covers 11 residues. Germline V gene sequence: CDR1 MRHNA, CDR2 SNTAGT. CDR3 sequence (DNA): TGTGTCCTCCGGCAGGGGGACATTCAGTACTTC. As protein: CVLRQGDIQYF.

This chain connects TRBV25-1 to TRBJ2-2; D is unresolved. CDR1 is MGHDK, CDR2 SYGVNS, per germline. The CDR3 covers 16 residues. Trimming cost V 8 bases and J 2 bases, with 18 bases left between them. In DNA, the CDR3 is TGTGCCAGCTTTCCCCGTGATTCCGGAAACACCGGGGAGCTGTTTTTT. Residues: CASFPRDSGNTGELFF.

This clonotype was recorded only once. A much more abundant neighbour one base away suggests this may be a read error. It is unclear where the CDR3 begins or ends on the DNA, so no DNA is shown, and the CDR3 is as TCRdb lists it. The chain couples TRBV12-3 or TRBV12-4 to TRBJ2-1; TRBD1 is the table's D call, not checked against the DNA. The CDR3 contains 15 residues when both ends are counted. The CDR3 reads CASSFGSGEFNEQFF.

This clonotype was observed once. A much larger clone sits a single nucleotide away, making a read error possible. The rearrangement links TRBV6-1 to TRBJ1-3; the D is unclear. CDR1 and CDR2 from the germline V gene are MNHNS and SASEGT. The CDR3 is 19 amino acids. Here the CDR3 reads CASSEAFGIDVRSGNNIYF. DNA for the CDR3: TGTGCCAGCAGTGAAGCATTCGGGATTGACGTGCGCTCTGGAAACAACATATATTTT.

The rearrangement links TRBV10-3 to TRBJ2-5, with 8 positions matching TRBD2. The length of the CDR3 is 18 residues. Per the germline V gene, CDR1 is ENHRY and CDR2 is SYGVKD. V was clipped by 2 bases and J by 2 bases; unmatched bases: 13. CDR3 bases: TGTGCCATCAGTGAGAGGGGGGCCACTAGCGGAGGGCAAGAGACCCAGTACTTC. Protein product: CAISERGATSGGQETQYF.

This clonotype came up many times. The chain is built from TRBV10-3 and TRBJ2-7, with TRBD1 as a possible D gene (6 bases). The CDR3 is 14 amino acids. V gave up 6 bases and J gave up 5 bases, with 17 bases separating them. In germline, CDR1 is ENHRY, CDR2 SYGVKD. The CDR3 region has the DNA TGTGCCATCAGCATTATGAGGGGGAACCACGAGCAGTACTTC. This translates into CAISIMRGNHEQYF.

V gene TRBV4-2 combines with J gene TRBJ1-3; no definite D call. The CDR3 is 16 residues long. V lost 0 bases to trimming and J lost 8 bases, with 17 bases between them. The germline V gene has CDR1 LGHNA and CDR2 YNFKEQ. CDR3 DNA sequence: TGTGCCAGCAGCCAAGATTTAGTGTTTTTGGGCTACACCATATATTTT. Translation: CASSQDLVFLGYTIYF.

Concerning this clonotype itself: The junction departs from germline at one end; a sequencing error may be responsible. The chain recombines TRBV20-1 with TRBJ1-3; D not resolved. This CDR3 has 12 residues. The germline gives CDR1 DFQATT, CDR2 SNEGSKA (reference sequence). The CDR3 sequence: CSASDRGNTTYF. The CDR3 DNA is TGCAGTGCTAGTGACCGAGGAAACACCACATATTTT.